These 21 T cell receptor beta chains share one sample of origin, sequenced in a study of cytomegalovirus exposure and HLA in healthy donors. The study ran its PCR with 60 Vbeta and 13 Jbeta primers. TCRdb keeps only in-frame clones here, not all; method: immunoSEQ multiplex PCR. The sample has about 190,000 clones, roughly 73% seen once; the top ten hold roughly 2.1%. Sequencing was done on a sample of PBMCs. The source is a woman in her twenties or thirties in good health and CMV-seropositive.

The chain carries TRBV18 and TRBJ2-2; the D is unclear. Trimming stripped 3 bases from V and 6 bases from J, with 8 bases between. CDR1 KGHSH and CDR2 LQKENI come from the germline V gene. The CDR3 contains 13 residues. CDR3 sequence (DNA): TGTGCCAGCTCACCTGAGCAATCCGGGGAGCTGTTTTTT. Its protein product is CASSPEQSGELFF.

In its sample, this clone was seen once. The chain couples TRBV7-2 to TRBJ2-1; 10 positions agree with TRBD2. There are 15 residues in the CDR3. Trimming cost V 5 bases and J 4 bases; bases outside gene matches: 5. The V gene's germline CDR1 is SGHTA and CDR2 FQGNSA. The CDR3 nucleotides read TGTGCCAGCAGCCTCGGACTAGCGGTATACAATGAGCAGTTCTTC. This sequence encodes CASSLGLAVYNEQFF. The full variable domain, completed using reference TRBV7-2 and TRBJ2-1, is GAGVSQSPSNKVTEKGKDVELRCDPISGHTALYWYRQSLGQGLEFLIYFQGNSAPDKSGLPSDRFSAERTGGSVSTLTIQRTQQEDSAVYLCASSLGLAVYNEQFFGPGTRLTVL.

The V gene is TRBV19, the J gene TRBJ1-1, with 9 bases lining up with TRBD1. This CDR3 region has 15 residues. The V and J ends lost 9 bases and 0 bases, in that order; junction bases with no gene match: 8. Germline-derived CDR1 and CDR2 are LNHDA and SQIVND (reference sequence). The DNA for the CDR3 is TGTGCCAGCTTCCCCCGGGACAGGGTGAACACTGAAGCTTTCTTT. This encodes CASFPRDRVNTEAFF. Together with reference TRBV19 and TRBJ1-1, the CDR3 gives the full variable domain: DGGITQSPKYLFRKEGQNVTLSCEQNLNHDAMYWYRQDPGQGLRLIYYSQIVNDFQKGDIAEGYSVSREKKESFPLTVTSAQKNPTAFYLCASFPRDRVNTEAFFGQGTRLTVV.

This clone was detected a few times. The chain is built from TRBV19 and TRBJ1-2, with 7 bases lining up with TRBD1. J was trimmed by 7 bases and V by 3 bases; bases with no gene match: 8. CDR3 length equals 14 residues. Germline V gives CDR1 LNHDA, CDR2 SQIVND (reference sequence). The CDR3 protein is CASSMGQQPPGYTF. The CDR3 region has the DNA TGTGCCAGTAGTATGGGACAGCAACCCCCTGGCTACACCTTC.

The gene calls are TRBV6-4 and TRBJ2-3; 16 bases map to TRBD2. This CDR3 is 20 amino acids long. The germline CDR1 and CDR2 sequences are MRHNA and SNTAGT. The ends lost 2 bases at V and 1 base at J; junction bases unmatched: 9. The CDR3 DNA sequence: TGTGCCAGCAGTGACCAGGGACTAGCGGGAGGGCCATGGGGCACAGATACGCAGTATTTT. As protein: CASSDQGLAGGPWGTDTQYF.

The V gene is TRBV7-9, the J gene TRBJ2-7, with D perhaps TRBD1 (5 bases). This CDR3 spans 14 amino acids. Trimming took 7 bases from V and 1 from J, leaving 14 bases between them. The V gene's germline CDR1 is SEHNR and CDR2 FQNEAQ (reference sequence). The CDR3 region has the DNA TGTGCCAGCATCAGGGAAGGGGAATCCTACGAGCAGTACTTC. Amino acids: CASIREGESYEQYF.

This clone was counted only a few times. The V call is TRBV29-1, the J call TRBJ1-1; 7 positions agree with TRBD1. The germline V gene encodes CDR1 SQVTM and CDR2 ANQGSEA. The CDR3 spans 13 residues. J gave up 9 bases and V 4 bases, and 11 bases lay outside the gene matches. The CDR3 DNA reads TGCAGCGTTGTACGGGGGACAGCTACTCAAGCTTTCTTT. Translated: CSVVRGTATQAFF.

The CDR3 spells CASSYLTVNTEAFF. The CDR3 nucleotides are TGTGCCAGCAGTTACCTCACAGTGAACACTGAAGCTTTCTTT. The chain employs TRBV6-6 and TRBJ1-1; D remains ambiguous. V was shortened by 2 bases and J by 0 bases, with 7 bases between the two germline ends. Germline V lookup: CDR1 MNHNY, CDR2 SVGAGI (reference sequence). The length of the CDR3 is 14 residues.

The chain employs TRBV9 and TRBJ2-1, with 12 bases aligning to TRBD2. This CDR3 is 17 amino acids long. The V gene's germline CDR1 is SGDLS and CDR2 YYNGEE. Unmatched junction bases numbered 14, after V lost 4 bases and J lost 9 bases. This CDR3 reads CASSRGPWTSGIVEQFF. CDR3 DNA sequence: TGTGCCAGCAGCCGGGGGCCATGGACTAGCGGGATAGTTGAGCAGTTCTTC.

The CDR3 spells CASRTDNYGYTF. The CDR3 DNA is TGCGCCAGCCGGACAGATAACTATGGCTACACCTTC. The J gene is TRBJ1-2, the V gene TRBV5-1; D is perhaps TRBD1 (6 bases). Germline V gene sequence: CDR1 SGHRS, CDR2 YFSETQ. The CDR3 has 12 amino acids. V gave up 7 bases and J gave up 1 base, with 8 bases separating them.

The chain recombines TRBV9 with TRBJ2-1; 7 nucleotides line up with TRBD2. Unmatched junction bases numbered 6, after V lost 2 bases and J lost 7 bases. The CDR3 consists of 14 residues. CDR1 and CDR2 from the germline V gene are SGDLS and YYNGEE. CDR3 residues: CASSVGGTINEQFF. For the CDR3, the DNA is TGTGCCAGCAGCGTCGGGGGGACCATAAATGAGCAGTTCTTC.

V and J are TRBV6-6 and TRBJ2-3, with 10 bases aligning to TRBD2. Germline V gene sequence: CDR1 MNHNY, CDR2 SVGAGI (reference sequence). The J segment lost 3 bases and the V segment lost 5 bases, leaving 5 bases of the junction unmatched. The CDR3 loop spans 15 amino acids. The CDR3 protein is CASSPSGRVTDTQYF. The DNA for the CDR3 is TGTGCCAGCAGTCCTAGCGGGAGAGTAACAGATACGCAGTATTTT.

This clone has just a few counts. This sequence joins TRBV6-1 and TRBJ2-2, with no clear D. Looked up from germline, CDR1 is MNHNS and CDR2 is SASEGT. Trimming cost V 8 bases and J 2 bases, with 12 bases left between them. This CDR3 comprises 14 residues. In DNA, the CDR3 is TGTGCCAGCGATTCTAGATATAACACCGGGGAGCTGTTTTTT. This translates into CASDSRYNTGELFF.

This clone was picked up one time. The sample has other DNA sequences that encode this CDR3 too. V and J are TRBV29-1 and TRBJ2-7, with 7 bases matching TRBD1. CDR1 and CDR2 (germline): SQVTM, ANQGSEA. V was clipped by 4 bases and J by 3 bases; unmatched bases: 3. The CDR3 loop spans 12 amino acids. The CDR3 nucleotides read TGCAGCGTTGCCCGGGACAGCTACGAGCAGTACTTC. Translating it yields CSVARDSYEQYF.

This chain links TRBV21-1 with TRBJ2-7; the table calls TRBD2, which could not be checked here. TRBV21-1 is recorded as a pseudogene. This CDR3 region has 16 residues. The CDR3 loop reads CASTNWAGAPLYEQYF. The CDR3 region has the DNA TGTGCCAGCACCAACTGGGCGGGAGCCCCCCTTTACGAGCAGTACTTC.

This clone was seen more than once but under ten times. The CDR3 DNA follows: TGTGCCAGCAGTCGCCGGGACAGAGACTACGAGCAGTACTTC. It is translated as CASSRRDRDYEQYF. The chain employs TRBV6-5 and TRBJ2-7; 7 positions agree with TRBD1. The CDR3 is made up of 14 amino acids. V lost 5 bases to trimming and J lost 3 bases; unmatched junction nucleotides: 7. CDR1 is MNHEY and CDR2 is SVGAGI in the germline V gene.

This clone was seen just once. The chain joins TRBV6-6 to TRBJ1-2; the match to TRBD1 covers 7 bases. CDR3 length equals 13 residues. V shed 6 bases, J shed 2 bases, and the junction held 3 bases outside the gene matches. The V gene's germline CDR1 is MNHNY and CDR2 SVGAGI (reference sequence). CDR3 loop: CASSSQGNYGYTF. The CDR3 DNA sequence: TGTGCCAGCAGCTCACAGGGGAACTATGGCTACACCTTC.

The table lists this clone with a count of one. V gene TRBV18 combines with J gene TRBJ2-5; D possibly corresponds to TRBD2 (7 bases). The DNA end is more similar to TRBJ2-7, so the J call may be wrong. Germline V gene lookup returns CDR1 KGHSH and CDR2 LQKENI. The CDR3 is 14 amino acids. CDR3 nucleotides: TGTGCCAGCTCACTGGGGAGGGGGGACTACGAGCAGTACTTC. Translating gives CASSLGRGDYEQYF.

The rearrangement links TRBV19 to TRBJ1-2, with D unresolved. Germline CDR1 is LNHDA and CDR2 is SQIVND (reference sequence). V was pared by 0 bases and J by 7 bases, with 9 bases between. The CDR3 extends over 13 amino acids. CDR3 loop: CASSIEGEGGYTF. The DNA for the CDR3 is TGTGCCAGTAGTATAGAAGGAGAGGGTGGCTACACCTTC.

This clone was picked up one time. The DNA of the CDR3 is TGTGCCAGCAGCTTGGAGGTGACAGGGGGCTTCGTGAGAGGCTACACCTTC. It is translated as CASSLEVTGGFVRGYTF. The chain combines TRBV5-4 with TRBJ1-2, with 10 bases identical to TRBD1. The germline CDR1 and CDR2 sequences are SGHNT and YYREEE (reference sequence). J gave up 8 bases and V 0 bases, and 13 bases lay outside the gene matches. This CDR3 comprises 17 residues.

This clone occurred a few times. CDR3 sequence: CASSIRGSLYEQYF. In nucleotides, the CDR3 is TGTGCCAGTAGTATAAGAGGTTCCCTCTACGAGCAGTACTTC. The chain links TRBV19 to TRBJ2-5; D not certain. The J call is doubtful: the DNA matches TRBJ2-7 better. This CDR3 has 14 residues. Germline CDR1 is LNHDA and CDR2 is SQIVND (reference sequence).